The TCR beta chain under discussion was sequenced for a study of STAT3 mutations in large granular lymphocyte leukemia. Looking at the study overall: Immunosuppressive therapy was given to more than half of T-LGLL patients.

Clones were sequenced by immunoSEQ multiplex PCR, and TCRdb holds only the in-frame ones, with some missing. The repertoire holds about 1,500 clones, with 60% to 80% as singletons. This CDR3 spans 17 amino acids. Unmatched junction bases numbered 16, after V lost 7 bases and J lost 6 bases. CDR1 is LNHDA and CDR2 is SQIVND in the germline V gene (reference sequence). Findings and limits, study-wide: At least one immunodominant TCR beta clonotype appeared in every T-cell large granular lymphocyte leukemia patient. Sampling intervals varied between patients and samples. In several patients, dominant TCR clone burden exceeded STAT3 mutant burden, suggesting STAT3 mutation arose secondarily.

As to this clone: Its antigen is unidentified.

The clonotype was recovered from a man between 45 and 60 years old with T-cell large granular lymphocyte leukemia. Some clones in this sample may be carry-over from other donors' samples. The chain carries TRBV19 and TRBJ2-3; 10 bases match TRBD2. The sample taken for sequencing was peripheral blood mononuclear cells. The CDR3 loop reads CASKLGGLAGAEDTQYF. CDR3 nucleotide sequence: TGTGCCAGTAAACTCGGTGGGCTAGCGGGAGCCGAGGATACGCAGTATTTT.